This is a list of T cell receptor beta chains from one sample in a study of cytomegalovirus exposure and HLA in healthy donors. Some clones are missing from TCRdb's copy, which holds only in-frame ones; the method was immunoSEQ multiplex PCR. In the table there are approximately 54,000 clones, over 85% of which are singletons. The sequenced material came from PBMCs. Receptor source: a woman between 18 and 30 years old in good health and CMV-seropositive. CDR3s leave out the opening cysteine and the closing phenylalanine or tryptophan.

v_gene: TRBV25-1; CDR3aa: ASSGQYTGELF
v_gene: TRBV2; CDR3aa: ASRELDRGLGYYGYT
v_gene: TRBV7-3; CDR3aa: ASQPGGSYNEQF
v_gene: TRBV10-1; CDR3aa: ASSGPSHGTGELF
v_gene: TRBV10-3; CDR3aa: ATALGQGSGEQY
v_gene: TRBV5-8; CDR3aa: ASSLEGVDQPQH
v_gene: TRBV19; CDR3aa: ASKKIAGSSPSGNTIY
v_gene: TRBV7-8; CDR3aa: ASSRDIQETQY
v_gene: TRBV12-5; CDR3aa: ASGLVNSGGELF
v_gene: TRBV11-1; CDR3aa: ASSLELAGGRNIQY